The clone carrying this T cell receptor beta chain was seen repeatedly, ten times or more. Its antigen is undetermined. The entry originates in a study of metastatic and nonmetastatic thyroid tumors. The overall study: Repertoire comparison spanned blood and tumor or nodule tissue of malignant and benign thyroid patients.

In the original processing: A papillary thyroid cancer distant-metastasis classifier was built from CDR3 differences across clinicopathological groups. TCRdb used MiXCR to call clones anew from the PCR reads. The V and J calls, along with clone size, are taken from TCRdb and not from the paper's own processing. The sample lists approximately 17,000 clones, about 28% seen once, with over 20% in the top ten. CDR3 length: 15 residues. Per germline, CDR1 MNHEY and CDR2 SMNVEV (reference sequence). V was pared by 1 base and J by 1 base, with 10 bases between. Study results and limitations: It was reportedly found that TCR beta diversity was significantly higher in malignant thyroid tumors than in benign nodules, a difference seen in both blood and tumor samples.

Nobody among the patients had been given any treatment before thyroid surgery. The sequence was obtained from a female donor with papillary thyroid cancer or a benign thyroid nodule (not recorded which). Some clones in this sample may be carry-over from other donors' samples. The chain recombines TRBV27 with TRBJ1-1; no reliable D call. Sequenced material: tumor tissue. The CDR3 nucleotides are TGTGCCAGCAGTTTATGGGCTTTGGGGAACACTGAAGCTTTCTTT. Its translation: CASSLWALGNTEAFF.